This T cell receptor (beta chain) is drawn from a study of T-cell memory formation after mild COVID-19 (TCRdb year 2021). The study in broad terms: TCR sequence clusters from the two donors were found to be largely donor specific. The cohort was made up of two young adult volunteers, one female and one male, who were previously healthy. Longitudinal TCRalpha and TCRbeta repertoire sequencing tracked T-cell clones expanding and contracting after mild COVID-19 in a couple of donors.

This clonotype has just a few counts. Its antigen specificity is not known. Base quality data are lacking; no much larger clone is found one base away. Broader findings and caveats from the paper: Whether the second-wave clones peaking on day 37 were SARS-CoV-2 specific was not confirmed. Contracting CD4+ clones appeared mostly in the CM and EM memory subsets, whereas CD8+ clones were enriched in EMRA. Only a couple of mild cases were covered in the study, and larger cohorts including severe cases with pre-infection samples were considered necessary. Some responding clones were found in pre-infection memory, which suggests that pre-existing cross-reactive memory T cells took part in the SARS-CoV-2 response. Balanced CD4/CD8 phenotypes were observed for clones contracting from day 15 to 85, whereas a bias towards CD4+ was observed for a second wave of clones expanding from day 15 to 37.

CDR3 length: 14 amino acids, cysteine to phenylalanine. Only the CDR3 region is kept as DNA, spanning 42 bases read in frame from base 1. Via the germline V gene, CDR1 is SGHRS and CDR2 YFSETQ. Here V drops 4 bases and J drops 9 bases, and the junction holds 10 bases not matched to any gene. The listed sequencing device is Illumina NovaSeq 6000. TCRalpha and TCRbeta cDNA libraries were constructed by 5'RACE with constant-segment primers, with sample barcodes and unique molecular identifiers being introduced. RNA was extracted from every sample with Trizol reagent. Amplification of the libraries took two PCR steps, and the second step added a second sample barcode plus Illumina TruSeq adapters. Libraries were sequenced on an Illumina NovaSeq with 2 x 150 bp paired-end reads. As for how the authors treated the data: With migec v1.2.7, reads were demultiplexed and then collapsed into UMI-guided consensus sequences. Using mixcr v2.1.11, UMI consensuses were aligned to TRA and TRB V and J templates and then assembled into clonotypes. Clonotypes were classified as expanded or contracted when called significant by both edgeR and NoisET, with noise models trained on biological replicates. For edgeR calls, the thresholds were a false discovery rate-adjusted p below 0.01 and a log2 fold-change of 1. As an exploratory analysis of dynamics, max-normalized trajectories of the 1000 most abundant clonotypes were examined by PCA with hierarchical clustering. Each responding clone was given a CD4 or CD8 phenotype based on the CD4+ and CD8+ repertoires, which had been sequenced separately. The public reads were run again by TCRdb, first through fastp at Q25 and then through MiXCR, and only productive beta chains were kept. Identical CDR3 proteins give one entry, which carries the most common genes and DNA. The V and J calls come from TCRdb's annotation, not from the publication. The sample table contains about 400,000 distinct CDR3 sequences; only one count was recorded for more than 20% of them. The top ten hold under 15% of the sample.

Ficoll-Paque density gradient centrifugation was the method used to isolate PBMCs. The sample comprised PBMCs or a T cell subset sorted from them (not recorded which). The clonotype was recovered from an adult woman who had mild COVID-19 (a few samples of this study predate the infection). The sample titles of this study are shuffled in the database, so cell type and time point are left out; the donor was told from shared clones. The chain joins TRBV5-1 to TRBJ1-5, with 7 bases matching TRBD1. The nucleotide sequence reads TGCGCCAGCAGCGACGGACAGGAAGGGGGGCCCCAGCATTTT. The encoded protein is CASSDGQEGGPQHF.